This T cell receptor beta chain was sequenced for a study of cytomegalovirus exposure and HLA in healthy donors. Turning to this clone: Its target is unknown.

Amplification used 60 Vbeta primers and 13 Jbeta primers. Sequencing was performed with immunoSEQ multiplex PCR; in TCRdb, only in-frame clones are kept and a portion is missing. The sample has 150,000 to 200,000 clones; 65% to 80% are singletons. Study findings and constraints: Later on, an analysis tied roughly 17,000 TCR beta sequences to HLA alleles at 0.05 false discovery rate. High sensitivity and specificity were reportedly achieved when the classifier diagnosed cytomegalovirus status.

The CDR3 totals 14 residues. Trimming pared 3 bases from V and 5 bases from J, leaving 11 bases between. Germline values: CDR1 SEHNR, CDR2 FQNEAQ (reference sequence). The specimen was PBMCs. The sequence was collected from a woman aged 45-59 years in good health and CMV-seropositive. V and J are TRBV7-9 and TRBJ2-1; maybe TRBD2 (6 bases). CDR3 sequence (DNA): TGTGCCAGCAGCTTGATAGCGGCGAACAATGAGCAGTTCTTC. This sequence encodes CASSLIAANNEQFF.